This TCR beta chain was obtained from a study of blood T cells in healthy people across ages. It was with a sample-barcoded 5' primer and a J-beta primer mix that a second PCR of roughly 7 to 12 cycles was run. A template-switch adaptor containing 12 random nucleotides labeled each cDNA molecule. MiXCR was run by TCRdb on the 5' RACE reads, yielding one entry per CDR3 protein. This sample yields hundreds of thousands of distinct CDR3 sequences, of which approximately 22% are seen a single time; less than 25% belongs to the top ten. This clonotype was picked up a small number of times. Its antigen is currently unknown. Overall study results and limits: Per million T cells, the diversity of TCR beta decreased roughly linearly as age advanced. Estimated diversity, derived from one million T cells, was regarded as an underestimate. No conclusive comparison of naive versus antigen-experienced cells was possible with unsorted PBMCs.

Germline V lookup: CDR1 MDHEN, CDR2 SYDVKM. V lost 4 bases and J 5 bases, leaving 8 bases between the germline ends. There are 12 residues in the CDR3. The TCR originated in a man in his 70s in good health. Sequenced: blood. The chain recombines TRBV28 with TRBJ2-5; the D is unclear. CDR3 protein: CASSYGVETQYF. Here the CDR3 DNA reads TGTGCCAGCAGTTACGGAGTGGAGACCCAGTACTTC.